The next 21 T cell receptor beta chains were all read from a single sample in a study of identical twins. TCRdb recomputed calls from the 5' RACE reads with MiXCR, one row per CDR3 protein. The sample comprises about 300,000 distinct CDR3 sequences, more than 9% of which are singletons, and more than 6% rests with the top ten. The sample was also reused in another study, on yellow fever vaccine responses in identical twins.

Sequences were obtained from CD8+ T cells sorted from blood. The receptors shown here come from a young woman in good health.

For this clonotype: An end of the junction differs from the germline gene, which may be a read error. CDR3 amino acids: CTSSELRFPYNEQFF. The DNA for the CDR3 is TGTACCAGCAGTGAATTGAGGTTTCCCTACAATGAGCAGTTCTTC. The chain combines TRBV6-1 with TRBJ2-1; D not resolved. The CDR3 spans 15 residues. The germline V gene has CDR1 MNHNS and CDR2 SASEGT.

This clonotype was observed a handful of times. This chain joins TRBV29-1 and TRBJ2-3; perhaps D is TRBD1 or TRBD2 (6 bases each). The V and J ends lost 5 bases and 6 bases respectively, with 15 bases between them. The CDR3 is made up of 13 amino acids. Germline-derived CDR1 and CDR2 are SQVTM and ANQGSEA. The CDR3 DNA reads TGCAGCGTTTGGCTAGGGGGGCCCGATACGCAGTATTTT. Amino acids: CSVWLGGPDTQYF.

The chain is built from TRBV7-9 and TRBJ2-3, with TRBD2 matching 8 bases. In germline, CDR1 is SEHNR, CDR2 FQNEAQ (reference sequence). The CDR3 is made up of 15 amino acids. With V trimmed by 5 bases and J by 6 bases, 10 bases remained unmatched. The DNA for the CDR3 is TGTGCCAGCAGCCGTCCTCGGGGGGGGTCGGATACGCAGTATTTT. Translation: CASSRPRGGSDTQYF.

This clonotype was counted at least ten times. An end of the junction differs from the germline gene, which may be a read error. The chain is built from TRBV5-5 and TRBJ2-1; weak D call: TRBD2 (5 bases). CDR1 and CDR2 (germline): SGHKS, YYEKEE (reference sequence). This CDR3 region has 17 residues. The DNA of the CDR3 is TGTGCCAGCAGCCCATACTCTGGAGGTCTTTACTACCATGAGCAGTTCTTC. Its translation is CASSPYSGGLYYHEQFF.

Details on this clonotype: The CDR3 ends on some other residue instead of the conserved phenylalanine or tryptophan, so this is likely a read error. The DNA is omitted, as the CDR3 cannot be located on it reliably, and the CDR3 follows TCRdb's listing. V gene TRBV12-3 or TRBV12-4 combines with J gene TRBJ1-1; TRBD1 is taken as the D call from the table, unchecked against the DNA. From its first to its last residue, the CDR3 has 12 amino acids. The CDR3 protein is CASRSAGQGIFL.

The chain couples TRBV20-1 to TRBJ2-2; D may be TRBD1 or TRBD2 (5 bases each). This CDR3 comprises 13 residues. Germline CDR1 and CDR2: DFQATT and SNEGSKA (reference sequence). Trimming removed 1 base from V and 7 bases from J, with 10 bases in between. The chain's CDR3 is CSARVGDYGELFF. In nucleotides, the CDR3 is TGCAGTGCTAGAGTGGGGGATTACGGGGAGCTGTTTTTT.

This clonotype was found a few times. V is TRBV12-3 or TRBV12-4 and J is TRBJ2-7; 8 bases map to TRBD2. The CDR3 is made up of 15 amino acids. Trimming cost V 6 bases and J 2 bases; bases outside gene matches: 9. CDR3 sequence: CASSPSGRGAYEQYF. CDR3 DNA: TGTGCCAGCAGCCCCTCCGGGAGGGGAGCCTACGAGCAGTACTTC.

This clonotype has at least ten counts. The chain links TRBV4-1 to TRBJ2-7, with 7 positions matching TRBD1. CDR3 length equals 14 residues. Germline values: CDR1 MGHRA, CDR2 YSYEKL. With 1 base clipped from V and 3 bases from J, the junction kept 3 bases outside the gene matches. The CDR3 loop is CASSQGTGFYEQYF. Written as DNA, the CDR3 is TGCGCCAGCAGCCAAGGGACAGGTTTCTACGAGCAGTACTTC.

The chain combines TRBV6-1 with TRBJ2-3; TRBD1 matches at 7 bases. Per germline, CDR1 MNHNS and CDR2 SASEGT. V lost 4 bases, J lost 3 bases, and 10 bases stayed unmatched. The CDR3 length is 16 residues. The CDR3 loop is CASSGDRDRFTDTQYF. Written as DNA, the CDR3 is TGTGCCAGCAGTGGGGACCGGGACAGATTTACAGATACGCAGTATTTT.

This clonotype was observed a few times. At one of its ends the junction is not consistent with the germline gene, which may arise from a read error. The V gene is TRBV11-2, the J gene TRBJ2-1; 7 bases agree with TRBD1. The V gene's germline CDR1 is SGHAT and CDR2 FQNNGV. The CDR3 consists of 14 residues. CDR3 in amino acids: CASSTWTGYIEQFF. The CDR3 DNA follows: TGTGCCAGCAGCACCTGGACAGGATACATTGAGCAGTTCTTC.

This clonotype was observed many times. This rearrangement joins TRBV20-1 to TRBJ1-1; D unclear. The CDR3 spans 13 residues. The germline V gene encodes CDR1 DFQATT and CDR2 SNEGSKA (reference sequence). The V and J ends lost 0 bases and 4 bases respectively, with 9 bases between them. The CDR3 nucleotides are TGCAGTGCTAGAGATTCTCTAATCACTGAAGCTTTCTTT. This sequence encodes CSARDSLITEAFF.

This clonotype was seen repeatedly, ten times or more. The chain has TRBV7-9 and TRBJ1-1; possible D gene TRBD1, 5 bases. This CDR3 region has 16 residues. V lost 5 bases and J 3 bases, leaving 19 bases between the germline ends. Per germline, CDR1 SEHNR and CDR2 FQNEAQ (reference sequence). The CDR3 sequence: CASSPGGRGRYTEAFF. The CDR3 DNA reads as TGTGCCAGCAGCCCGGGGGGGAGGGGACGATACACTGAAGCTTTCTTT.

The V call is TRBV11-2, the J call TRBJ2-1, with D tentatively TRBD1 or TRBD2 (5 bases each). The CDR3 runs 16 residues. The V and J ends lost 5 bases and 1 base respectively, with 15 bases between them. From germline, CDR1 is SGHAT and CDR2 FQNNGV. The CDR3 nucleotides are TGTGCCAGCAGCCTGTCCGGGACCGATTCCTACAATGAGCAGTTCTTC. As protein: CASSLSGTDSYNEQFF.

This clonotype has just a few counts. The chain carries TRBV11-2 and TRBJ1-2, with D hard to call. Looked up from germline, CDR1 is SGHAT and CDR2 is FQNNGV. V dropped 1 base and J dropped 8 bases, with 8 bases sitting between them. The CDR3 runs to 12 residues. The CDR3 loop reads CASSLVVPGYTF. DNA for the CDR3: TGTGCCAGCAGCTTAGTAGTCCCCGGCTACACCTTC.

The chain uses TRBV5-1 and TRBJ2-3; 7 bases are shared with TRBD2. The length of the CDR3 is 15 residues. The ends lost 3 bases at V and 2 bases at J; junction bases unmatched: 6. Germline V lookup: CDR1 SGHRS, CDR2 YFSETQ. The CDR3 loop reads CASSSMREYTDTQYF. The CDR3 region has the DNA TGCGCCAGCAGCTCCATGCGGGAGTACACAGATACGCAGTATTTT.

The sample holds many counts of this clonotype. In DNA, the CDR3 is TGTGCCAGCAGTTTGGTGCAGAACACTGAAGCTTTCTTT. Residues: CASSLVQNTEAFF. The rearrangement uses TRBV28 and TRBJ1-1, with D unresolved. Germline V gene data show CDR1 as MDHEN and CDR2 as SYDVKM. The V end was cut by 3 bases, the J end by 1 base, with 6 bases between. The CDR3 is 13 residues long.

CDR3 DNA sequence: TGTGCCAGCAGTTTTTTACTAGGGGGGACCGGGGAGCTGTTTTTT. The encoded protein is CASSFLLGGTGELFF. The rearrangement links TRBV28 to TRBJ2-2; D possibly uses TRBD1 or TRBD2 (6 bases each). This CDR3 spans 15 amino acids. V gave up 3 bases and J gave up 5 bases, with 13 bases separating them. Germline CDR1 is MDHEN and CDR2 is SYDVKM.

The genes are TRBV3-1 and TRBJ2-7, with TRBD2 matching 7 bases. V lost 4 bases to trimming and J lost 6 bases; unmatched junction nucleotides: 3. This CDR3 is built from 12 residues. Germline CDR1 and CDR2: LGHDT and YNNKEL (reference sequence). CDR3 region: CASSPTGGEQYV. As DNA, the CDR3 is TGTGCCAGCAGCCCAACGGGAGGCGAGCAGTACGTC.

This clonotype was counted only a few times. This chain links TRBV12-3 or TRBV12-4 with TRBJ2-1; D perhaps matches TRBD2 (6 bases). V lost 6 bases and J lost 4, with 16 bases in between. The CDR3 has 15 amino acids. CDR3 nucleotide sequence: TGTGCCAGCAGCACGAGTGCGGGAACTTACAATGAGCAGTTCTTC. Amino acids: CASSTSAGTYNEQFF.

Many counts were recorded for this clonotype. V gene TRBV7-6 combines with J gene TRBJ2-1, with D perhaps TRBD2 (6 bases). V dropped 5 bases and J dropped 10 bases, with 15 bases sitting between them. The CDR3 is 13 residues long. CDR1 SGHVS and CDR2 FNYEAQ come from the germline V gene. For the CDR3, the DNA is TGTGCCAGCAGCCATGGAGGGGTCTCCGAGCAGTTCTTC. Amino acid sequence: CASSHGGVSEQFF.

This clonotype was detected ten times or more. CDR3 nucleotide sequence: TGTGCCAGCAGTTTAGCGTTCCTAGCGGGAGTAGTAGAGACCCAGTACTTC. Amino acids: CASSLAFLAGVVETQYF. The rearrangement links TRBV12-3 or TRBV12-4 to TRBJ2-5; 10 bases agree with TRBD2. Trimming cost V 0 bases and J 4 bases; bases outside gene matches: 8. This CDR3 contains 17 residues.